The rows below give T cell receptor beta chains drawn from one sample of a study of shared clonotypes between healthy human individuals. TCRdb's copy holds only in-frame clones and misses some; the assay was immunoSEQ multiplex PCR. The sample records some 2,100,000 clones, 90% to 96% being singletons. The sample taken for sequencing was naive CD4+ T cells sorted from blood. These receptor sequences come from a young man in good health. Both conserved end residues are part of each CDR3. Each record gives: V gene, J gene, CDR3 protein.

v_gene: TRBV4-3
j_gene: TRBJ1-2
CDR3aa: CASSQGSGVIYGYTF

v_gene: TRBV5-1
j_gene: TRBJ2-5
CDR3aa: CASSLAGGPSQETQYF

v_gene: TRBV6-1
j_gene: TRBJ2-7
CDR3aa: CASSEYVLAGPNSYEQYF

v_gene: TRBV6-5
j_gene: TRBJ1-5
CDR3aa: CASRAGQYSNQPQHF

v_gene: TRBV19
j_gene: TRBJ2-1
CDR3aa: CASSLGTEYFNEQFF

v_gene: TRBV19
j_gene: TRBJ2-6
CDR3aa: CASRRTSGANVLTF

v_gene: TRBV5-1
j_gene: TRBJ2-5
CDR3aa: CASSPTAQETQYF

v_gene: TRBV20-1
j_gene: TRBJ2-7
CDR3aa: CSAPTLYEQYF

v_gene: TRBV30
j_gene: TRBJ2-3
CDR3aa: CACQPGSGGTQYF

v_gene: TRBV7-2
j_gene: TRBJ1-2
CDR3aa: CASSLMGGSDYGYTF

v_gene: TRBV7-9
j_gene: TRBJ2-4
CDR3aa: CASSLGQKNIQYF

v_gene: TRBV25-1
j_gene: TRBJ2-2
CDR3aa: CASSMQGGTGELFF

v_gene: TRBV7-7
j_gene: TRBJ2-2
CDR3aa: CASSSQGTGELFF

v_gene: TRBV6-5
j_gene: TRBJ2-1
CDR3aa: CASSYSRWANEQFF

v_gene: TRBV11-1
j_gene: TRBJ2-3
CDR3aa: CASSRSTDTQYF

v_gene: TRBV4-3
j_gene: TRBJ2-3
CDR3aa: CASSQDLGGGGDTQYF

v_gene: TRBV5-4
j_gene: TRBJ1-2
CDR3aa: CASSLSGYGYTF

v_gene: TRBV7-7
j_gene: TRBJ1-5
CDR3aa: CASSLPRPQDNQPQHF

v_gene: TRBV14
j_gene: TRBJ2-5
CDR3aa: CASKGTLAGAWQTQYF

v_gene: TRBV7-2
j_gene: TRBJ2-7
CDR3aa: CASNPKAGGDYEQYF

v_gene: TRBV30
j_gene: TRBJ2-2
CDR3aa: CAWSVGQANTGELFF

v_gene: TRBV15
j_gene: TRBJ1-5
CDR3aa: CATSRQYQGGNQPQHF

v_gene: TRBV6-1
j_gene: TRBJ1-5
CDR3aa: CASSEIREWAGQPQHF

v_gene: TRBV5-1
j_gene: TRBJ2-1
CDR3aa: CASKSFAGVDNEQFF

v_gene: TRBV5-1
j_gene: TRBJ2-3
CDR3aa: CASSLGTSGRRPDTQYF

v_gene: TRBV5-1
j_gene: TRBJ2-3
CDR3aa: CASSFVLAGGMDTQYF

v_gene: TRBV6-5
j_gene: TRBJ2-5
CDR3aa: CASTRAPQETQYF

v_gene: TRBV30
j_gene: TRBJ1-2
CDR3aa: CAWSPARTSGYTF

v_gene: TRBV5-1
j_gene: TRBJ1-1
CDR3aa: CASRDGLGPPNTEAFF

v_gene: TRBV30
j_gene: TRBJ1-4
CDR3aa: CAWGRAQKLFF

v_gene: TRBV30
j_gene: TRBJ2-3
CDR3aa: CAWSVPRVHSSGMPTDTQYF

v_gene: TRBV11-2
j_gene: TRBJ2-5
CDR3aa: CASSSYRGRWETQYF

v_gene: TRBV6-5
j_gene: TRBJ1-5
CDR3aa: CASSYPGQPQHF